Following are 8 T cell receptor beta chains from one sample sequenced in a study of T cell repertoires in cytomegalovirus infection. These TCRs' antigens remain unknown. TCRdb itself ran the reads through MiXCR, one entry per CDR3 protein. This sample has about 150,000 distinct CDR3 sequences, with 32% found just once. This sample comprised CD8+ T cells from cultured PBMCs, obtained from culture after CMV antigen stimulation. These TCRs come from a human donor in good health (CMV status not recorded). Some clones in this sample may be carry-over from other donors' samples.

The V gene is TRBV12-3 or TRBV12-4, the J gene TRBJ1-4, with D tentatively TRBD1 (5 bases). The CDR3 covers 19 residues. V lost 3 bases, J lost 4 bases, and 24 bases lay in between. The CDR3 reads CASSFKATSYPGDNEKLFF. CDR3 bases: TGTGCCAGCAGTTTTAAAGCGACTTCTTATCCGGGGGATAATGAAAAACTGTTTTTT.

The chain employs TRBV11-2 and TRBJ1-2, with 9 bases fitting TRBD1. In germline, CDR1 is SGHAT, CDR2 FQNNGV. The ends lost 5 bases at V and 3 bases at J; junction bases unmatched: 7. This CDR3 is built from 15 residues. The CDR3 spells CASSIGTGTYYGYTF. The CDR3 DNA is TGTGCCAGCAGCATCGGGACAGGGACCTACTATGGCTACACCTTC.

V and J are TRBV4-2 and TRBJ2-5; 9 positions match TRBD2. The V and J ends lost 1 base and 2 bases, in that order; junction bases with no gene match: 5. Germline V gene lookup returns CDR1 LGHNA and CDR2 YNFKEQ. The CDR3 is made up of 16 amino acids. This CDR3 reads CASSQGVAGVQETQYF. The CDR3 DNA is TGTGCCAGCAGCCAAGGGGTAGCGGGGGTTCAAGAGACCCAGTACTTC.

The J gene is TRBJ2-3, the V gene TRBV20-1, with 9 bases identical to TRBD2. The V gene end was trimmed by 5 bases and the J gene end by 4 bases; junction bases not matched to a gene: 7. The CDR3 is 14 residues long. The germline gives CDR1 DFQATT, CDR2 SNEGSKA (reference sequence). The CDR3 reads CSASSGGIADTQYF. Here the CDR3 DNA reads TGCAGTGCTTCCAGCGGGGGGATTGCAGATACGCAGTATTTT.

V usage is TRBV6-1 and J usage is TRBJ2-5; 7 bases fit TRBD1. V shed 6 bases, J shed 3 bases, and the junction held 10 bases outside the gene matches. The CDR3 is 15 amino acids. Germline V gene lookup returns CDR1 MNHNS and CDR2 SASEGT. The CDR3 DNA sequence: TGTGCCAGCAGCCCAACTACAGGGGTAAAAGAGACCCAGTACTTC. Encoded protein: CASSPTTGVKETQYF.

The rearrangement links TRBV27 to TRBJ1-1, with TRBD1 matching 9 bases. The CDR3 totals 15 residues. With V trimmed by 10 bases and J by 5 bases, 14 bases remained unmatched. Germline V gene lookup returns CDR1 MNHEY and CDR2 SMNVEV (reference sequence). The CDR3 region is CATVAITGGETEAFF. DNA for the CDR3: TGTGCCACCGTTGCCATTACAGGGGGCGAGACTGAAGCTTTCTTT.

This chain joins TRBV20-1 and TRBJ2-5, with D perhaps TRBD1 or TRBD2 (5 bases each). This CDR3 has 13 amino acids. Germline-derived CDR1 and CDR2 are DFQATT and SNEGSKA (reference sequence). V lost 6 bases and J 5 bases, leaving 16 bases between the germline ends. The CDR3 reads CSAKRDVLETQYF. CDR3 coding DNA: TGCAGTGCCAAACGGGACGTTCTGGAGACCCAGTACTTC.

V is TRBV20-1 and J is TRBJ1-1; the D gene is possibly TRBD1 (5 bases). V lost 2 bases and J 1 base, leaving 17 bases between the germline ends. Per the germline V gene, CDR1 is DFQATT and CDR2 is SNEGSKA (reference sequence). This CDR3 has 16 residues. The CDR3 region has the DNA TGCAGTGCTAGACGACCAGGGAATCCCGGGAACACTGAAGCTTTCTTT. Protein product: CSARRPGNPGNTEAFF.